One and the same sample provided the 31 T cell receptor beta chains below, sequenced in a study of shared clonotypes between healthy human individuals. The naive CD8 subset, CD45RO-negative cells positively selected for CCR7, excluded terminally differentiated effector memory CD45RA+ cells. Measured with immunoSEQ multiplex PCR; TCRdb has only the in-frame clones, and not every one. Of around 2,100,000 clones in the sample, approximately 94% are singletons; the top ten hold 1% to 1.5%. Sequences were obtained from naive CD8+ T cells sorted from blood. These receptors were collected from a man between 18 and 35 years old in good health.

V gene TRBV7-9 combines with J gene TRBJ2-4; TRBD1 matches at 10 bases. The V and J ends lost 4 bases and 8 bases, in that order; junction bases with no gene match: 5. Germline assignment: CDR1 SEHNR and CDR2 FQNEAQ (reference sequence). The CDR3 extends over 14 amino acids. CDR3 sequence reads: CASSSGQGSDIQYF. CDR3 coding DNA: TGTGCCAGCAGCTCGGGACAGGGGAGCGACATTCAGTACTTC.

The genes are TRBV2 and TRBJ2-1; D is possibly TRBD1 (7 bases). Germline CDR1 SNHLY, CDR2 FYNNEI. V gave up 5 bases and J gave up 4 bases, with 15 bases separating them. This CDR3 is 15 amino acids long. For the CDR3, the DNA is TGTGCCAGCAGTCGCACAGGGGAGGCGTACAATGAGCAGTTCTTC. Its translation: CASSRTGEAYNEQFF.

The gene calls are TRBV6-5 and TRBJ2-7; tentatively, D is TRBD2 (5 bases). V gave up 2 bases and J gave up 4 bases, with 9 bases separating them. CDR1 is MNHEY and CDR2 is SVGAGI in the germline V gene. The CDR3 consists of 13 residues. CDR3: CASSYRAGYEQYF. Written as DNA, the CDR3 is TGTGCCAGCAGTTACAGGGCGGGTTACGAGCAGTACTTC.

The chain employs TRBV6-1 and TRBJ2-7; D unresolved. Germline CDR1 and CDR2: MNHNS and SASEGT. V gave up 9 bases and J gave up 3 bases, with 9 bases separating them. This CDR3 has 11 residues. CDR3 residues: CASVKGYEQYF. The CDR3 region has the DNA TGTGCCAGTGTTAAGGGCTACGAGCAGTACTTC.

On this clone: Other nucleotide sequences in the sample specify the same CDR3. The chain links TRBV7-9 to TRBJ2-3; D gene ambiguous. V lost 1 base to trimming and J lost 2 bases, with 7 bases between them. CDR3 size: 14 residues. CDR1 is SEHNR, CDR2 FQNEAQ, per germline (reference sequence). This CDR3 is CASSLGANTDTQYF. As DNA, the CDR3 is TGTGCCAGCAGCTTAGGAGCTAACACAGATACGCAGTATTTT.

To note about this clone: At one end the junction does not follow the germline gene, possibly because of a read error. The CDR3 sequence is CASSLVTGAPVDF. The CDR3 DNA sequence: TGTGCCAGCAGCTTGGTGACAGGGGCACCGGTAGACTTC. The V and J genes are TRBV5-8 and TRBJ2-7; 8 positions agree with TRBD1. The length of the CDR3 is 13 residues. In germline, CDR1 is SGHTS, CDR2 YDEGEE.

CDR3 protein: CASSLIQPSVSQPQHF. CDR3 sequence (DNA): TGTGCCAGCAGTTTAATACAGCCCAGCGTATCTCAGCCCCAGCATTTT. The genes are TRBV28 and TRBJ1-5; D not certain. In germline, CDR1 is MDHEN, CDR2 SYDVKM. This CDR3 has 16 residues. V was pared by 2 bases and J by 6 bases, with 17 bases between.

On this clone itself: This CDR3 is also generated by other DNA sequences in the sample. This chain connects TRBV7-2 to TRBJ1-5, with TRBD1 as a possible D gene (5 bases). V was pared by 4 bases and J by 2 bases, with 9 bases between. The CDR3 loop spans 14 amino acids. Germline CDR1 reads SGHTA; CDR2 reads FQGNSA. The CDR3 coding sequence is TGTGCCAGCAGCTGGGGGGGAGGCAATCAGCCCCAGCATTTT. As protein: CASSWGGGNQPQHF. The full variable domain, in which reference TRBV7-2 and TRBJ1-5 provide the parts outside the CDR3, is GAGVSQSPSNKVTEKGKDVELRCDPISGHTALYWYRQSLGQGLEFLIYFQGNSAPDKSGLPSDRFSAERTGGSVSTLTIQRTQQEDSAVYLCASSWGGGNQPQHFGDGTRLSIL.

J is TRBJ1-4 and V is TRBV5-1; D is ambiguous. With 4 bases removed from V and 5 bases from J, the gap between germline ends came to 18 bases. CDR3 size: 16 residues. CDR1 and CDR2 (germline): SGHRS, YFSETQ. CDR3: CASSELGEGMNEKLFF. The DNA for the CDR3 is TGCGCCAGCAGCGAATTAGGAGAGGGAATGAATGAAAAACTGTTTTTT.

Regarding this clone: This sample also contains other DNA sequences that code for the same CDR3. This rearrangement joins TRBV28 to TRBJ1-1, with a possible D match to TRBD1 (5 bases). Per the germline V gene, CDR1 is MDHEN and CDR2 is SYDVKM. The CDR3 extends over 13 amino acids. V lost 1 base, J lost 5 bases, and 8 bases lay in between. The CDR3: CASSLFGGTEAFF. The CDR3 DNA sequence: TGTGCCAGCAGTTTATTCGGGGGGACTGAAGCTTTCTTT.

The chain carries TRBV27 and TRBJ2-7; D unresolved. This CDR3 is 15 amino acids long. Germline V gene data show CDR1 as MNHEY and CDR2 as SMNVEV (reference sequence). The V end was cut by 0 bases, the J end by 2 bases, with 11 bases between. CDR3 region: CASSLSAPSAYEQYF. The CDR3 region has the DNA TGTGCCAGCAGTTTATCGGCACCGTCCGCCTACGAGCAGTACTTC.

The chain is built from TRBV9 and TRBJ2-5; a weak D match, TRBD2 (6 bases). Trimming removed 2 bases at V and 5 bases at J, with 16 bases between. Germline-derived CDR1 and CDR2 are SGDLS and YYNGEE. The CDR3 consists of 15 residues. The CDR3 DNA reads as TGTGCCAGCAGCGTCGGCCCCACTAGCCACGAGACCCAGTACTTC. Its protein is CASSVGPTSHETQYF.

CDR3 loop: CASSRVVGSSGNTIYF. The CDR3 nucleotides are TGTGCCAGCAGCCGAGTGGTAGGCAGCTCTGGAAACACCATATATTTT. The chain couples TRBV9 to TRBJ1-3, with D unresolved. The germline V and J ends were trimmed by 4 bases and 0 bases, with 14 bases remaining between them. The germline gives CDR1 SGDLS, CDR2 YYNGEE. This CDR3 contains 16 residues.

This CDR3 is CASSQNRGPYDNQPQHF. CDR3 nucleotides: TGTGCCAGCAGCCAAAACAGGGGGCCTTATGACAATCAGCCCCAGCATTTT. V gene TRBV7-9 combines with J gene TRBJ1-5; 9 nucleotides line up with TRBD1. V dropped 5 bases and J dropped 3; count of bases not matched to a gene: 11. The CDR3 runs to 17 residues. CDR1 and CDR2 (germline): SEHNR, FQNEAQ (reference sequence).

The rearrangement links TRBV30 to TRBJ1-5; D is uncertain. The CDR3 loop spans 14 amino acids. V lost 6 bases, J lost 6 bases, and 18 bases lay in between. Germline CDR1 is GTSNPN and CDR2 is SVGIG (reference sequence). For the CDR3, the DNA is TGTGCCTGCTCGACGTTCGCGTCCGGTCAGCCCCAGCATTTT. It translates to CACSTFASGQPQHF.

The V and J genes are TRBV6-5 and TRBJ1-5; perhaps TRBD1 as D (6 bases). The CDR3 is 15 residues long. V gave up 0 bases and J gave up 3 bases, with 9 bases separating them. From germline, CDR1 is MNHEY and CDR2 SVGAGI. This chain's CDR3 is CASSYSGQPNQPQHF. The DNA for the CDR3 is TGTGCCAGCAGTTACTCAGGACAGCCCAATCAGCCCCAGCATTTT.

A note on this clone: The same CDR3 can be traced to other DNA sequences in this sample. The V call is TRBV4-1, the J call TRBJ1-5, with a tentative D call TRBD1 (5 bases). The CDR3 is 13 amino acids. V shed 1 base and J shed 7 bases, with 8 bases lying between them. The germline gives CDR1 MGHRA, CDR2 YSYEKL. In nucleotides, the CDR3 is TGCGCCAGCAGCCAAGGGGGGGGACAGCCCCAGCATTTT. It encodes CASSQGGGQPQHF.

The chain carries TRBV5-1 and TRBJ2-2; 8 nucleotides match TRBD1. CDR1 and CDR2 from the germline V gene are SGHRS and YFSETQ. The CDR3 contains 16 residues. J lost 5 bases, V lost 5 bases, and 11 bases had no gene match. CDR3 residues: CASRMGGQGLTGELFF. The CDR3 region has the DNA TGCGCCAGCAGAATGGGAGGACAGGGATTAACCGGGGAGCTGTTTTTT.

The chain joins TRBV5-6 to TRBJ1-4; D is unclear. The germline V gene has CDR1 SGHDT and CDR2 YYEEEE. V shed 2 bases and J shed 8 bases, with 10 bases lying between them. CDR3 length: 13 amino acids. CDR3 coding DNA: TGTGCCAGCAGCTTAGAGGGAACCGAAAAACTGTTTTTT. The encoded protein is CASSLEGTEKLFF.

The V gene is TRBV27, the J gene TRBJ2-1, with unresolved D. Trimming stripped 5 bases from V and 0 bases from J, with 11 bases between. The CDR3 has 15 residues. Germline V gene lookup returns CDR1 MNHEY and CDR2 SMNVEV (reference sequence). CDR3 protein: CASSPLPSSYNEQFF. In nucleotides, the CDR3 is TGTGCCAGCAGTCCCCTGCCGAGCTCCTACAATGAGCAGTTCTTC.

Worth noting for this clone: One end of the junction fails to match germline, which may point to a read error. V and J are TRBV7-7 and TRBJ2-2; D call uncertain. This CDR3 comprises 13 residues. Per germline, CDR1 SSHAT and CDR2 FNYEAQ (reference sequence). The CDR3: CASSPELTGELFF. The CDR3, as DNA: TGTGCTAGCAGCCCCGAACTCACCGGGGAGCTGTTTTTT.

The J gene is TRBJ2-5, the V gene TRBV29-1; 7 bases map to TRBD1. The CDR3 extends over 12 amino acids. Trimming at V came to 7 bases and at J to 4 bases, leaving 6 bases not matched to a gene. Germline lookup yields CDR1 SQVTM and CDR2 ANQGSEA. DNA for the CDR3: TGCAGCGCTCAGACAGGGATAGAGACCCAGTACTTC. Protein product: CSAQTGIETQYF.

Of note for this clone: The sample carries other DNA sequences with the same CDR3. This chain connects TRBV4-1 to TRBJ2-2; 7 nucleotides agree with TRBD1. The V segment lost 2 bases and the J segment 3 bases; nucleotides outside the gene matches: 3. CDR1 and CDR2 (germline): MGHRA, YSYEKL. This CDR3 spans 15 amino acids. The CDR3 loop reads CASSQKQGYTGELFF. CDR3 sequence (DNA): TGCGCCAGCAGCCAAAAACAGGGGTACACCGGGGAGCTGTTTTTT.

The chain is built from TRBV4-1 and TRBJ1-1; D gene unclear. Germline V gene lookup returns CDR1 MGHRA and CDR2 YSYEKL. Between the trimmed V and J ends, which lost 2 bases and 6 bases, there was a span of 16 bases. The CDR3 totals 15 residues. CDR3 sequence reads: CASSQPVPGPPEAFF. CDR3 sequence (DNA): TGCGCCAGCAGCCAACCGGTGCCGGGTCCTCCTGAAGCTTTCTTT.

This clone was seen just once. V usage is TRBV9 and J usage is TRBJ2-7; 9 nucleotides line up with TRBD1. The V gene end was trimmed by 4 bases and the J gene end by 0 bases; junction bases not matched to a gene: 5. The CDR3 is 15 amino acids. Germline CDR1 and CDR2: SGDLS and YYNGEE. In DNA form, the CDR3 reads TGTGCCAGCAGCTTCGGACAGGGGTACTCCTACGAGCAGTACTTC. This translates into CASSFGQGYSYEQYF.

Worth noting for this clone: Other DNA sequences from this sample encode an identical CDR3 as well. This sequence joins TRBV27 and TRBJ1-3, with 7 bases identical to TRBD1. The CDR3 has 14 residues. The junction had 0 bases not matched to a gene; V was cut back by 2 bases and J by 2 bases. CDR1 and CDR2 (germline): MNHEY, SMNVEV (reference sequence). The CDR3 reads CASSLQGAGNTIYF. The CDR3 nucleotides read TGTGCCAGCAGTTTACAGGGGGCTGGAAACACCATATATTTT.

The chain uses TRBV5-1 and TRBJ2-1; D call uncertain. Germline-derived CDR1 and CDR2 are SGHRS and YFSETQ. This CDR3 has 13 residues. Trimming cost V 0 bases and J 8 bases, with 9 bases left between them. The CDR3, as DNA: TGCGCCAGCAGCTTGGCTGGGCGCCATGAGCAGTTCTTC. Protein: CASSLAGRHEQFF.

This clone has a single count. The V gene is TRBV7-8, the J gene TRBJ2-1; D might be TRBD1 (6 bases). Germline CDR1 SGHVS, CDR2 FQNEAQ. Trimming stripped 5 bases from V and 8 bases from J, with 19 bases between. CDR3 length: 15 amino acids. CDR3 in amino acids: CASSPMGARGDEQFF. In DNA, the CDR3 is TGTGCCAGCAGCCCTATGGGGGCGAGGGGTGATGAGCAGTTCTTC.

Points on this clone: Additional DNA sequences in this sample encode the identical CDR3. The genes are TRBV5-6 and TRBJ2-7; D is possibly TRBD1 (7 bases). CDR3 size: 14 residues. Deletions cut 4 bases from V and 0 bases from J, with 11 bases between. Germline-derived CDR1 and CDR2 are SGHDT and YYEEEE. DNA for the CDR3: TGTGCCAGCAGCCCAGGGGGGTCCTCCTACGAGCAGTACTTC. Protein sequence: CASSPGGSSYEQYF.

The chain employs TRBV14 and TRBJ2-7; D remains ambiguous. CDR3 length: 15 residues. Germline assignment: CDR1 SGHDN and CDR2 FVKESK. Trimming pared 4 bases from V and 0 bases from J, leaving 13 bases between. Written as DNA, the CDR3 is TGTGCCAGCAGCCTCGCGCGACCCCTCTCCTACGAGCAGTACTTC. It is translated as CASSLARPLSYEQYF.

The chain links TRBV5-6 to TRBJ2-1; tentatively, D is TRBD2 (7 bases). The CDR3 consists of 15 residues. V lost 3 bases, J lost 4 bases, and 14 bases lay in between. The germline V gene encodes CDR1 SGHDT and CDR2 YYEEEE. The CDR3 region has the DNA TGTGCCAGCAGCTCATGGGAGGGGGGATACAATGAGCAGTTCTTC. It translates to CASSSWEGGYNEQFF.